This TCR beta chain was found in a study of T and B cells in COVID-19 patients. Study-wide background: Peripheral blood came from COVID-19 patients with active infection or after recovery. Critical illness requiring mechanical ventilation or extracorporeal membrane oxygenation affected about 60% of the roughly 20 active-infection patients.

TRB was amplified from approximately 250-480 ng of blood genomic DNA. This clonotype has only a few counts. TRB rearrangements were amplified by multiplex PCR with BIOMED2 TRB-A/B primers. TCRdb reanalysed the multiplex PCR reads using MiXCR and keeps one entry per CDR3 protein. The sample has roughly 27,000 distinct CDR3 sequences, over 25% seen once. The specimen sequenced was blood. This sequence was found in a human donor who had recovered from COVID-19.

The CDR3: CASSANGITGYTF. DNA for the CDR3: TGTGCCAGCAGCGCTAATGGGATCACTGGCTACACCTTC. This rearrangement joins TRBV5-4 to TRBJ1-2; unclear D gene. Trimming removed 4 bases at V and 7 bases at J, with 14 bases between. The CDR3 extends over 13 amino acids. From germline, CDR1 is SGHNT and CDR2 YYREEE (reference sequence).